This T cell receptor beta chain was identified in a study of T cell repertoires in cytomegalovirus infection (dated by TCRdb to the late 2010s). Regarding the study in general: The HLA type of each donor mattered for the analysis, because public TCR beta signatures pointed to carriage of CMV infection along with the matching HLA type.

From cysteine to phenylalanine, the CDR3 is 17 amino acids long. This entry keeps only the CDR3 DNA: 51 bases, framed from base 1. V is cut by 1 base and J by 0 bases, and the space between the germline ends is 16 bases. Based on the germline V gene (reference sequence), the CDR1 and CDR2 sequences are SEHNR and FQNEAQ. Overall study results and their limits: The ex vivo response was dominated by HLA-C-restricted CMV-specific TCR beta clonotypes, which also provided the single most frequent clonotype in two of eight donors. Carriers of CMV infection plus the relevant HLA type were discriminated by the cumulative frequency of public TCR beta family members in the study cohort and in an independent roughly 370-donor cohort.

This clonotype has a handful of counts. The antigen this receptor binds is unknown. Base qualities are not at hand, and no much larger clone is one base apart. Sequenced on an Illumina HiSeq 1500. The raw public reads went through TCRdb reprocessing: fastp at Q25, MiXCR clone calling, in-frame beta chains kept. Entries that share a CDR3 protein sequence are merged under the most common genes and DNA. For this sample the table gives 150,000 to 200,000 distinct CDR3 sequences, of which roughly 15% were detected only once. The ten most abundant clones make up roughly a sixth of the sample. The TCR sequence derives from a human donor in good health (CMV status not recorded). Some clones in this sample may be carry-over from other donors' samples. The chain is made from TRBV7-9 and TRBJ2-7; TRBD2 is a possible D gene, resting on 6 matching bases. The specimen was CD8+ T cells from PBMCs. The sequenced DNA: TGTGCCAGCAGCTTAGTTGGTGCGGGAAGGAGCTCCTACGAGCAGTACTTC. This translates into CASSLVGAGRSSYEQYF.